Below, 6 T cell receptor beta chains from the same sample are listed, as sequenced in a study of blood T cell repertoires in COVID-19. Profiling relied on immunoSEQ multiplex PCR, and the TCRdb table lists in-frame clones only, not all of them. This table holds over 45,000 clones, about 78% found once. What was sequenced was peripheral blood. The source is a man aged 50-60 years with active or convalescent COVID-19.

The genes are TRBV7-8 and TRBJ1-5; 7 bases align to TRBD1. Germline-derived CDR1 and CDR2 are SGHVS and FQNEAQ. Trimming took 7 bases from V and 1 from J; bases not matched to a gene: 7. This CDR3 comprises 15 residues. The CDR3 sequence: CASTRGELSNQPQHF. The CDR3 nucleotides read TGTGCCAGCACCAGGGGGGAACTAAGCAATCAGCCCCAGCATTTT.

The chain combines TRBV2 with TRBJ2-2; D is undetermined. This CDR3 has 15 residues. In germline, CDR1 is SNHLY, CDR2 FYNNEI. V lost 6 bases and J 0 bases, leaving 11 bases between the germline ends. The CDR3, as DNA: TGTGCCAGCAGATCACACACAACGAACACCGGGGAGCTGTTTTTT. It yields the protein CASRSHTTNTGELFF.

The chain employs TRBV9 and TRBJ2-7; the match to TRBD1 covers 10 bases. Germline CDR1 and CDR2: SGDLS and YYNGEE. This CDR3 region has 15 residues. J was trimmed by 6 bases and V by 0 bases; bases with no gene match: 6. The chain's CDR3 is CASSVGDRGRGEQYF. The CDR3 DNA reads TGTGCCAGCAGCGTAGGAGACAGGGGGCGCGGCGAGCAGTACTTC.

V gene TRBV19 combines with J gene TRBJ2-2; 11 positions match TRBD2. Germline V lookup: CDR1 LNHDA, CDR2 SQIVND (reference sequence). Trimming at V came to 5 bases and at J to 0 bases, leaving 5 bases not matched to a gene. The CDR3 runs to 17 residues. CDR3 loop: CASSPLAGGANTGELFF. The DNA for the CDR3 is TGTGCCAGTAGTCCTTTAGCGGGAGGGGCGAACACCGGGGAGCTGTTTTTT.

The V and J genes are TRBV19 and TRBJ2-7, with 7 positions matching TRBD2. The CDR3 consists of 18 residues. Germline V gene data show CDR1 as LNHDA and CDR2 as SQIVND (reference sequence). Germline trimming cut 1 base from V and 2 bases from J; bases unmatched to any gene: 14. The CDR3 coding sequence is TGTGCCAGTAGTATAGCTACAGCCGGGGCGGGAGCGGCCTACGAGCAGTACTTC. This encodes CASSIATAGAGAAYEQYF.

The chain is built from TRBV7-2 and TRBJ1-6; D possibly corresponds to TRBD1 (6 bases). There are 12 residues in the CDR3. Trimming removed 6 bases at V and 6 bases at J, with 6 bases between. CDR1 SGHTA and CDR2 FQGNSA come from the germline V gene. The CDR3 region has the DNA TGTGCCAGCAGGGACAGTAATTCACCCCTCCACTTT. This encodes CASRDSNSPLHF.